Sequencing of this T cell receptor (beta chain) was carried out in a study of response to subunit inactivated influenza vaccine (dated by TCRdb to the late 2010s). In terms of the full investigation: Deep quantitative profiling of the T cell receptor repertoire was used in the study to follow responses to a trivalent subunit inactivated influenza vaccine. Paper-wide results and their limitations: The authors proposed that each seasonal influenza vaccination may bring in only a limited number of new T cells.

To prepare the library, RT-PCR was applied. Sequencing was carried out with an Illumina HiSeq 2500. The public reads were reanalyzed by TCRdb: fastp trimming at Q25, MiXCR alignment, in-frame beta chains only. A single entry per CDR3 protein holds the most common genes and DNA from its merged rows. In all, the sample holds 150,000 to 200,000 distinct CDR3 sequences, and about 12% of those were seen once. The ten largest clones represent less than 30% of the sample. The junction shows trimming of 2 bases on V and 5 bases on J, and the gene matches do not reach 0 bases of it. The germline V gene gives CDR1 as ENHRY and CDR2 as SYGVKD. CDR3 length: 13 amino acids, cysteine to phenylalanine. Only the CDR3 DNA is retained, 39 bases long and in frame from the first base. As to this clonotype: Its target antigen remains unknown. Nothing much larger sits one base from this clone, and base qualities are not available.

These data were also filed under a second study, of T cells expressing NK-cell markers. From the second report: The TCR beta cDNA libraries were made using 5'RACE template switching, a step that added both a universal primer site and unique molecular identifiers. Three sorted T-cell subsets (CD3+CD56+NKG2C+, CD3+CD56+NKG2C- and CD3+CD56-NKG2C+) from several donors had their TCR beta-chain repertoires profiled. Among the eight sequenced donors, seven were HCMV-seropositive and one was HCMV-seronegative. In several experiments an anti-gammadeltaTCR antibody was added to restrict sorting to alphabetaTCR-expressing T cells. In more than 5 donors, the dominant CD3+CD56+NKG2C+ clonotypes ranked among the top 10 CD8+ clonotypes, making up roughly 1.0-7.0% of CD8+ T cells. Those dominant clonotypes were again the most abundant among CD3+CD56-NKG2C+ cells in several donors, at about 28.3-65%. It remained unclear whether the expanded NKG2C-expressing T cell clones were specific for HCMV antigens. All eight donors whose samples were sequenced were randomly selected healthy volunteers, three of them men and five women. HCMV serostatus was determined by detecting HCMV-specific IgG in serum with a commercial ELISA kit. Peripheral blood mononuclear cells were isolated from blood by Ficoll density gradient centrifugation. Using Miltenyi isolation kits, CD4+ and CD8+ T cells were isolated from PBMC through magnetic immunoseparation. cDNA synthesis was primed from the TCR beta constant segment, followed by two successive PCR amplification steps. The libraries were sequenced on Illumina HiSeq 2000/2500, MiSeq or NextSeq, producing 2 x 150 bp reads. Reads were demultiplexed and grouped by UMI with MIGEC, and clonotypes were assembled and quantified with MiTCR. Only TCR cDNA sequences supported by at least two reads were kept to exclude erroneous sequences. The tcR package was used for downstream repertoire analysis, and clonotypes were matched between fractions using CDR3 nucleotide sequence together with V segment. VDJmatch was used to annotate antigen specificity against VDJdb, with one amino acid substitution in CDR3 permitted.

The source of this sequence is a man aged 50 to 59 who received an inactivated influenza vaccine. Donor details come from another sample of the same person, matched by shared clones. Source: CD8+ T cells sorted from PBMCs, taken roughly 13 days after vaccination. The receptor chain draws on TRBV10-3 and TRBJ1-1, with 9 bases aligning to TRBD1. The nucleotide sequence is TGTGCCATCAGTGAGGGACAGGGGACTGAAGCTTTCTTT. It translates to CAISEGQGTEAFF.